A single T cell receptor beta chain is shown here with its context. The protocol was immunoSEQ multiplex PCR, while the TCRdb copy is restricted to in-frame clones and leaves out a portion. The sample contains hundreds of thousands of clones, about 80% of which appear only once. The sample originates from a study of shared clonotypes between healthy human individuals. CDR3 size: 15 residues. Germline CDR1 reads SGHKS; CDR2 reads YYEKEE (reference sequence). V dropped 4 bases and J dropped 3 bases, with 17 bases sitting between them. What was sequenced was memory CD4+ T cells sorted from blood. The subset here: CD45RA-negative fraction. The chain recombines TRBV5-5 with TRBJ2-7; D perhaps matches TRBD1 (5 bases). This TCR was sampled from a woman in her 30s in good health. This chain's CDR3 is CASSRLEAGNYEQYF. The CDR3 nucleotides are TGTGCCAGCAGCCGATTGGAAGCAGGGAACTACGAGCAGTACTTC.